The 16 T cell receptor beta chains listed next were all sequenced from one sample in a study of blood T cell repertoires in COVID-19 (dated by TCRdb to the early 2020s). Library preparation employed the immunoSEQ multiplex PCR assay. Here the immuneACCESS table is served through TCRdb, limited to in-frame sequences with V and J called. Missing clones are a known gap in these copies; in checked studies unresolved V genes cover under half, and the rest lacks a known reason. This sample is represented by tens of thousands of clones; about three quarters of them were singletons. Around 5% of the sample goes to the ten largest clones. Sequencing used peripheral blood. The receptors derive from a man in his forties or fifties with active or convalescent COVID-19.

This clone has more than one count but fewer than ten. The genes are TRBV7-3 and TRBJ1-2; 8 bases map to TRBD1. The CDR3 contains 14 residues. Germline V gene data show CDR1 as SGHTA and CDR2 as FQGTGA. V was pared by 5 bases and J by 2 bases, with 4 bases of the junction left unmatched. CDR3 sequence reads: CASSGGQGNYGYTF. CDR3 nucleotide sequence: TGTGCCAGCAGCGGAGGACAGGGCAACTATGGCTACACCTTC.

The chain is built from TRBV7-6 and TRBJ2-2; D is unclear. V was pared by 1 base and J by 4 bases, with 13 bases between. Germline assignment: CDR1 SGHVS and CDR2 FNYEAQ. The CDR3 is made up of 16 amino acids. The CDR3 region has the DNA TGTGCCAGCAGCTTAGGGGTCAGGTCTCCCACCGGGGAGCTGTTTTTT. It is translated as CASSLGVRSPTGELFF.

This chain joins TRBV29-1 and TRBJ2-2, with 9 bases matching TRBD1. Germline V CDR1 and CDR2: SQVTM, ANQGSEA. CDR3 size: 15 residues. Trimming cost V 4 bases and J 1 base; bases outside gene matches: 4. The CDR3 reads CSVVGQGLNTGELFF. Here the CDR3 DNA reads TGCAGCGTTGTCGGACAGGGGCTGAACACCGGGGAGCTGTTTTTT.

The V call is TRBV25-1, the J call TRBJ1-5; tentative D call: TRBD1 (5 bases). The CDR3 has 15 amino acids. Germline V gene data show CDR1 as MGHDK and CDR2 as SYGVNS. Trimming removed 3 bases from V and 4 bases from J, with 13 bases in between. The chain's CDR3 is CASSEGGEGNQPQHF. CDR3 nucleotide sequence: TGTGCCAGCAGTGAGGGAGGGGAGGGTAATCAGCCCCAGCATTTT. The complete variable domain, with remaining parts taken from reference TRBV25-1 and TRBJ1-5, reads EADIYQTPRYLVIGTGKKITLECSQTMGHDKMYWYQQDPGMELHLIHYSYGVNSTEKGDLSSESTVSRIRTEHFPLTLESARPSHTSQYLCASSEGGEGNQPQHFGDGTRLSIL.

This clone was found once. This sequence joins TRBV2 and TRBJ1-3; D is uncertain. Germline V gene sequence: CDR1 SNHLY, CDR2 FYNNEI. The CDR3 has 15 amino acids. Trimming took 3 bases from V and 4 from J, leaving 13 bases between them. The CDR3 DNA sequence: TGTGCCAGCAGTGAGGACGCAGCGGGAGGAAACACCATATATTTT. This gives the protein CASSEDAAGGNTIYF.

The V gene is TRBV2, the J gene TRBJ1-1; D unresolved. The CDR3 has 14 amino acids. Germline V gives CDR1 SNHLY, CDR2 FYNNEI. Trimming pared 8 bases from V and 2 bases from J, leaving 15 bases between. CDR3 bases: TGTGCCAGCGGACTATACAGTGGCAACACTGAAGCTTTCTTT. It yields the protein CASGLYSGNTEAFF.

The chain carries TRBV7-2 and TRBJ2-7; D ambiguous. CDR3 length equals 13 residues. Deletions cut 3 bases from V and 5 bases from J, with 11 bases between. Germline V CDR1 and CDR2: SGHTA, FQGNSA. The CDR3 spells CASSFNWQNEQYF. DNA for the CDR3: TGTGCCAGCAGCTTTAATTGGCAGAACGAGCAGTACTTC.

In its sample, this clone was seen many times. The V gene is TRBV30, the J gene TRBJ1-5; the D gene is possibly TRBD1 (5 bases). Deletions cut 2 bases from V and 0 bases from J, with 8 bases between. From germline, CDR1 is GTSNPN and CDR2 SVGIG (reference sequence). The CDR3 is 14 residues long. The CDR3, as DNA: TGTGCCTGGAGTTCAGGGAATAGCAATCAGCCCCAGCATTTT. It yields the protein CAWSSGNSNQPQHF.

V usage is TRBV7-2 and J usage is TRBJ2-7, with D unresolved. The CDR3 consists of 11 residues. Trimming removed 5 bases at V and 4 bases at J, with 6 bases between. Germline-derived CDR1 and CDR2 are SGHTA and FQGNSA. The CDR3 DNA sequence: TGTGCCAGCAGCCAGAAATACGAGCAGTACTTC. Translated: CASSQKYEQYF. The full variable domain, rest sourced from reference TRBV7-2 and TRBJ2-7, is GAGVSQSPSNKVTEKGKDVELRCDPISGHTALYWYRQSLGQGLEFLIYFQGNSAPDKSGLPSDRFSAERTGGSVSTLTIQRTQQEDSAVYLCASSQKYEQYFGPGTRLTVT.

The chain couples TRBV11-2 to TRBJ2-1, with TRBD2 matching over 7 bases. Germline CDR1 and CDR2: SGHAT and FQNNGV. V was clipped by 8 bases and J by 9 bases; unmatched bases: 4. The CDR3 consists of 11 residues. The CDR3 sequence: CASSSGPEQFF. In DNA, the CDR3 is TGTGCCAGCTCTAGCGGCCCTGAGCAGTTCTTC.

The chain has TRBV4-1 and TRBJ2-7, with 13 bases matching TRBD2. The CDR3 is made up of 15 amino acids. The germline V gene has CDR1 MGHRA and CDR2 YSYEKL. With 3 bases clipped from V and 4 bases from J, the junction kept 3 bases outside the gene matches. CDR3: CASSHTSGGGYEQYF. The CDR3, as DNA: TGCGCCAGCAGCCACACTAGCGGGGGGGGGTACGAGCAGTACTTC.

CDR3 nucleotides: TGTGCCAGCAGCTTAAGTTCGGGCTACGAGCAGTACTTC. It yields the protein CASSLSSGYEQYF. The rearrangement uses TRBV7-2 and TRBJ2-7, with unresolved D. Per germline, CDR1 SGHTA and CDR2 FQGNSA. The V end lost 2 bases, the J end lost 3 bases, and 8 bases lay between the germline ends. The length of the CDR3 is 13 residues. The complete variable domain, with remaining parts taken from reference TRBV7-2 and TRBJ2-7, reads GAGVSQSPSNKVTEKGKDVELRCDPISGHTALYWYRQSLGQGLEFLIYFQGNSAPDKSGLPSDRFSAERTGGSVSTLTIQRTQQEDSAVYLCASSLSSGYEQYFGPGTRLTVT.

The chain is built from TRBV14 and TRBJ1-2; TRBD1 matches 8 bases. V lost 4 bases to trimming and J lost 7 bases; unmatched junction nucleotides: 5. Germline V lookup: CDR1 SGHDN, CDR2 FVKESK. The CDR3 contains 13 residues. The CDR3: CASSPQTGVGYTF. CDR3 in DNA: TGTGCCAGCAGCCCCCAGACAGGGGTTGGCTACACCTTC.

The rearrangement uses TRBV6-5 and TRBJ2-7, with a possible D match to TRBD2 (6 bases). CDR1 is MNHEY and CDR2 is SVGAGI in the germline V gene. The V end lost 6 bases, the J end lost 5 bases, and 8 bases lay between the germline ends. This CDR3 contains 11 residues. In DNA form, the CDR3 reads TGTGCCAGCAGCGGAGGGCACGAGCAGTACTTC. It codes for CASSGGHEQYF.

J is TRBJ2-1 and V is TRBV20-1; D is possibly TRBD1 (5 bases). V dropped 4 bases and J dropped 10 bases, with 11 bases sitting between them. This CDR3 contains 11 residues. CDR1 and CDR2 (germline): DFQATT, SNEGSKA (reference sequence). CDR3 region: CSANLRGEQFF. Written as DNA, the CDR3 is TGCAGTGCTAACTTAAGGGGCGAGCAGTTCTTC.

The V call is TRBV18, the J call TRBJ1-6; no definite D call. Germline values: CDR1 KGHSH, CDR2 LQKENI. V was shortened by 3 bases and J by 0 bases, with 6 bases between the two germline ends. The CDR3 contains 15 residues. CDR3 residues: CASSPDFSYNSPLHF. The CDR3 nucleotides read TGTGCCAGCTCACCGGACTTCTCCTATAATTCACCCCTCCACTTT.